This T cell receptor (beta chain) is drawn from a study of blood T cell repertoires in COVID-19. About the study: Sites across the United States, Italy and Spain contributed samples from acute and convalescent COVID-19. From T cells, B-cell-depleted T cells, or PBMCs came the material, which was cDNA or gDNA.

Germline V gene sequence: CDR1 SGHAT, CDR2 FQNNGV. Trimming removed 1 base at V and 0 bases at J, with 17 bases between. This CDR3 is built from 18 residues. Under the authors' procedure: Using reference gene primer amplification, nucleated cell counts were estimated. The method was immunoSEQ multiplex PCR; TCRdb's version includes in-frame clones alone and lacks a portion of them. V and J calls plus clone size are reproduced from that table; the DNA served to infer D and trimming. The table has 140,000 or so clones, more than 65% seen once. The source material was peripheral blood. This TCR was sampled from a man between 60 and 70 years old with active or convalescent COVID-19. The genes are TRBV11-2 and TRBJ2-3, with a weak D call TRBD2 (6 bases). For the CDR3, the DNA is TGTGCCAGCAGCTTAGTGGGTTTGGGGAGCGGGAGCACAGATACGCAGTATTTT. This sequence encodes CASSLVGLGSGSTDTQYF.